A single sample is the source of the 12 T cell receptor beta chains below, sequenced in a study of shared clonotypes between healthy human individuals. The table came from immunoSEQ multiplex PCR; TCRdb's copy has only in-frame clones and leaves some out. The data contain 2 million to 2.5 million clones, roughly 91% of them seen just once; the ten biggest clones take up under 2%. Positive CCR7 selection of CD45RO-negative cells yielded the naive CD8 cells, and terminally differentiated effector memory CD45RA+ cells were excluded. Sequencing was done on a sample of naive CD8+ T cells from PBMCs. All receptors come from a man between 18 and 35 years old in good health. Some clones in this sample may be carry-over from other donors' samples.

The genes are TRBV6-1 and TRBJ2-7; D is possibly TRBD2 (5 bases). V dropped 6 bases and J dropped 2 bases, with 14 bases sitting between them. Per the germline V gene, CDR1 is MNHNS and CDR2 is SASEGT. CDR3 length equals 14 residues. CDR3 amino acids: CASRPGKVPYEQYF. The CDR3 DNA follows: TGTGCCAGCAGACCCGGGAAGGTCCCCTACGAGCAGTACTTC.

V is TRBV10-3 and J is TRBJ2-2; possibly TRBD1 for D (5 bases). The V end was cut by 4 bases, the J end by 4 bases, with 10 bases between. Germline assignment: CDR1 ENHRY and CDR2 SYGVKD. The CDR3 has 14 amino acids. The chain's CDR3 is CAISGGASTGELFF. DNA of the CDR3: TGTGCCATCAGTGGTGGGGCGAGCACCGGGGAGCTGTTTTTT.

This chain joins TRBV4-1 and TRBJ1-5; 9 positions agree with TRBD1. The CDR3 has 16 residues. Looked up from germline, CDR1 is MGHRA and CDR2 is YSYEKL. Trimming cost V 1 base and J 6 bases; bases outside gene matches: 7. This CDR3 reads CASSQGGQGIFQPQHF. CDR3 bases: TGCGCCAGCAGCCAAGGAGGACAGGGGATTTTTCAGCCCCAGCATTTT.

The V call is TRBV10-3, the J call TRBJ2-1, with D tentatively TRBD2 (5 bases). There are 13 residues in the CDR3. V lost 10 bases, J lost 3 bases, and 13 bases lay in between. Germline loops: CDR1 ENHRY, CDR2 SYGVKD. Here the CDR3 reads CATQGSRYNEQFF. CDR3 DNA sequence: TGTGCCACCCAAGGGAGTCGCTACAATGAGCAGTTCTTC.

The chain is built from TRBV7-2 and TRBJ1-2, with a possible D match to TRBD1 (6 bases). V gave up 4 bases and J gave up 11 bases, with 23 bases separating them. CDR1 and CDR2 (germline): SGHTA, FQGNSA. This CDR3 comprises 15 residues. The CDR3 is CASSSRPGHIPSYTF. The CDR3 coding sequence is TGTGCCAGCAGCTCGCGACCGGGACACATTCCGTCGTACACCTTC.

The rearrangement uses TRBV5-6 and TRBJ2-7; D may be TRBD1 (5 bases). Germline CDR1 is SGHDT and CDR2 is YYEEEE. V lost 5 bases, J lost 0 bases, and 6 bases lay in between. This CDR3 has 12 residues. CDR3 sequence reads: CASRGASYEQYF. In DNA, the CDR3 is TGTGCCAGCAGAGGGGCCTCCTACGAGCAGTACTTC.

On this clone itself: Other nucleotide sequences in the sample specify the same CDR3. This chain uses TRBV5-6 with TRBJ2-7; no clear D. CDR3 length equals 13 residues. The germline V and J ends were trimmed by 2 bases and 2 bases, with 8 bases remaining between them. The germline V gene has CDR1 SGHDT and CDR2 YYEEEE. The CDR3 DNA is TGTGCCAGCAGCTTAGGGCCAACCTACGAGCAGTACTTC. Translation gives CASSLGPTYEQYF.

The chain carries TRBV25-1 and TRBJ2-5; TRBD2 aligns across 7 bases. The junction had 10 bases not matched to a gene; V was cut back by 6 bases and J by 6 bases. Germline values: CDR1 MGHDK, CDR2 SYGVNS. The CDR3 runs 14 residues. The CDR3 nucleotides are TGTGCCAGCAGCCGGGGGGACCTGAAGCAGACCCAGTACTTC. Its protein product is CASSRGDLKQTQYF.

The J gene is TRBJ2-4, the V gene TRBV29-1; perhaps D is TRBD1 or TRBD2 (5 bases each). The V and J ends lost 1 base and 4 bases respectively, with 8 bases between them. The CDR3 covers 13 residues. The germline V gene has CDR1 SQVTM and CDR2 ANQGSEA. The CDR3 bases are TGCAGCGTTGAAGGGGGCGGGAAAAACATTCAGTACTTC. This sequence encodes CSVEGGGKNIQYF.

The chain joins TRBV11-2 to TRBJ2-3; D not resolved. The germline CDR1 and CDR2 sequences are SGHAT and FQNNGV. V was cut by 1 base and J by 0 bases, with 8 bases left in between. CDR3 length equals 15 residues. DNA of the CDR3: TGTGCCAGCAGCTTAGTGCCGGACAGCACAGATACGCAGTATTTT. Encoded protein: CASSLVPDSTDTQYF.

Regarding this clone: The same CDR3 also results from other DNA sequences found in this sample. The chain couples TRBV29-1 to TRBJ2-1, with D unclear. V was clipped by 2 bases and J by 4 bases, with 6 bases between them. Germline CDR1 SQVTM, CDR2 ANQGSEA. The CDR3 has 12 residues. DNA of the CDR3: TGCAGCGTTGAATTCCGTTACAATGAGCAGTTCTTC. Its protein is CSVEFRYNEQFF.

The chain recombines TRBV27 with TRBJ1-1; weak D call: TRBD1 (6 bases). V was pared by 4 bases and J by 4 bases, with 13 bases between. This CDR3 region has 14 residues. Looked up from germline, CDR1 is MNHEY and CDR2 is SMNVEV (reference sequence). The CDR3 DNA is TGTGCCAGCAGTTCGTACAGGGTGGCCACTGAAGCTTTCTTT. Translated, it gives CASSSYRVATEAFF.